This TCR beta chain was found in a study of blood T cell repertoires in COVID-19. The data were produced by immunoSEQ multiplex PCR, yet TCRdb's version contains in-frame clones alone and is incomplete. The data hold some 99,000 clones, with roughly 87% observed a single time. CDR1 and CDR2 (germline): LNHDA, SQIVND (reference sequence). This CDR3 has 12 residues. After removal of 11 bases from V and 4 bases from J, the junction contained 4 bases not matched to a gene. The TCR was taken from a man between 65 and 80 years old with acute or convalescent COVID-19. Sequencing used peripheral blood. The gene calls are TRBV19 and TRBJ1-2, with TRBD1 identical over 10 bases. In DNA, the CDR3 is TGTGCCGCAGGGACAGGGGCCTATGGCTACACCTTC. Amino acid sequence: CAAGTGAYGYTF.